This T cell receptor beta chain appears in the sequencing data of a study of T-cell reconstitution after alpha-beta-depleted transplantation in children. With respect to this clonotype: Its matching antigen is unknown.

This sample's TCRbeta library carried unique molecular identifier barcodes. TCRdb reanalysed the PCR reads using MiXCR and keeps one entry per CDR3 protein. The sample has 300,000 to 400,000 distinct CDR3 sequences, 15% to 20% seen once. V was pared by 2 bases and J by 0 bases, with 13 bases between. Germline V gene sequence: CDR1 MNHEY, CDR2 SVGEGT. The CDR3 is made up of 16 amino acids. Study observations and caveats: Diversity and T-cell counts at one year after transplant derived mostly from new T cells. The high TCRbeta diversity at day 60 in some patients came from surviving recipient T cells and thymic progenitors. Expanded graft clones numbering several hundred reportedly gave rise to alpha-beta T cells about two months after transplant.

Sequencing used PBMCs, mostly from graft donor cells, obtained 360 days after TCRalphabeta/CD19-depleted stem cell transplant. The TCR sequence derives from a male patient under 10 years old who had a stem cell transplant for acute lymphoblastic leukemia, so the T cells may come from the graft donor. The chain carries TRBV6-2 or TRBV6-3 and TRBJ1-1, with D uncertain. CDR3 region: CASSYGFTAMNTEAFF. The CDR3 bases are TGTGCCAGCAGTTACGGATTTACAGCAATGAACACTGAAGCTTTCTTT.